These 10 T cell receptor beta chains were sequenced from one sample in a study of T cells in Graves' hyperthyroidism and ophthalmopathy. Regions amplified from RNA transcripts were the TCR beta CDR3 regions. The HTBI primer set served for first-round RT-PCR of the TCR CDR3. TCRdb reprocessed the multiplex PCR reads via MiXCR and lists one record per CDR3 protein. The table has fewer than 800,000 distinct CDR3 sequences, around 17% seen once. Sequences were obtained from blood. The receptors originated from a man in his late teens or twenties with Graves' hyperthyroidism.

Ten or more counts support this clonotype. This chain joins TRBV11-2 and TRBJ2-1, with D maybe TRBD1 (6 bases). The CDR3 is 12 residues long. CDR1 and CDR2 from the germline V gene are SGHAT and FQNNGV. V was cut by 7 bases and J by 9 bases, with 13 bases left in between. The CDR3 nucleotides are TGTGCCAGCACCCCAGGGGTGGGTGAGCAGTTCTTC. It is translated as CASTPGVGEQFF. Supplemented by reference TRBV11-2 and TRBJ2-1, the full variable domain reads EAGVAQSPRYKIIEKRQSVAFWCNPISGHATLYWYQQILGQGPKLLIQFQNNGVVDDSQLPKDRFSAERLKGVDSTLKIQPAKLEDSAVYLCASTPGVGEQFFGPGTRLTVL.

The gene calls are TRBV9 and TRBJ2-2; D might be TRBD2 (5 bases). Deletions cut 0 bases from V and 5 bases from J, with 8 bases between. The germline V gene has CDR1 SGDLS and CDR2 YYNGEE. This CDR3 comprises 14 residues. The CDR3 DNA is TGTGCCAGCAGCGTAGCTAGCCAGACCGGGGAGCTGTTTTTT. Amino acids: CASSVASQTGELFF.

This clonotype was observed at least ten times. CDR3 region: CAWNAGMITGELFF. The CDR3 DNA reads as TGTGCCTGGAACGCAGGGATGATTACCGGGGAGCTGTTTTTT. This chain joins TRBV30 and TRBJ2-2, with D possibly TRBD1 on 5 matching bases. Germline V gene sequence: CDR1 GTSNPN, CDR2 SVGIG (reference sequence). Deletions cut 4 bases from V and 5 bases from J, with 14 bases between. CDR3 size: 14 residues.

This clonotype has at least ten counts. This chain links TRBV28 with TRBJ2-1, with 11 positions matching TRBD2. Germline CDR1 is MDHEN and CDR2 is SYDVKM. The CDR3 runs to 15 residues. The V segment lost 2 bases and the J segment 7 bases; nucleotides outside the gene matches: 4. The CDR3 DNA reads as TGTGCCAGCAGTTTAGTAGCGGGAGGGCAAAATGAGCAGTTCTTC. Protein product: CASSLVAGGQNEQFF.

The sample holds a few counts of this clonotype. The chain employs TRBV9 and TRBJ2-4, with 11 bases matching TRBD2. The CDR3 covers 20 residues. The J segment lost 1 base and the V segment lost 3 bases, leaving 15 bases of the junction unmatched. Per germline, CDR1 SGDLS and CDR2 YYNGEE. CDR3 loop: CASSASSGTSGGRAKNIQYF. The CDR3 nucleotides read TGTGCCAGCAGCGCCTCCTCCGGGACTAGCGGTGGGCGGGCCAAAAACATTCAGTACTTC.

A few counts support this clonotype. This sequence joins TRBV10-3 and TRBJ2-5; possible D gene TRBD1, 8 bases. Germline values: CDR1 ENHRY, CDR2 SYGVKD. Trimming shortened V by 10 bases and J by 3 bases, and 18 bases separated the two germline ends. The length of the CDR3 is 14 residues. The CDR3 DNA reads as TGTGCCACCGCCTACAGGGGGGGGGAAGAGACCCAGTACTTC. It specifies CATAYRGGEETQYF.

The V call is TRBV7-6, the J call TRBJ2-1; the D gene could be TRBD1 or TRBD2 (6 bases each). The CDR3 is 17 amino acids. Looked up from germline, CDR1 is SGHVS and CDR2 is FNYEAQ. Trimming removed 4 bases at V and 2 bases at J, with 18 bases between. The CDR3 sequence: CASSSPGGRGPYNEQFF. CDR3 nucleotide sequence: TGTGCCAGCAGCTCGCCCGGGGGCAGGGGCCCCTACAATGAGCAGTTCTTC.

The gene calls are TRBV4-1 and TRBJ1-2, with 7 bases identical to TRBD1. The CDR3 covers 15 residues. The trim removed 1 base at V and 1 base at J, leaving 3 bases unmatched. Germline V gives CDR1 MGHRA, CDR2 YSYEKL. The CDR3 DNA reads as TGCGCCAGCAGCCAAGTAGGGGGCGTTAACTATGGCTACACCTTC. Protein sequence: CASSQVGGVNYGYTF.

The chain uses TRBV7-3 and TRBJ2-2; D call uncertain. Germline values: CDR1 SGHTA, CDR2 FQGTGA. V lost 2 bases, J lost 4 bases, and 5 bases lay in between. The CDR3 has 13 amino acids. The DNA of the CDR3 is TGTGCCAGCAGCTTATTGGTCACCGGGGAGCTGTTTTTT. Its translation: CASSLLVTGELFF.

There are many counts of this clonotype. This chain joins TRBV2 and TRBJ1-2; 7 bases are shared with TRBD1. Germline lookup yields CDR1 SNHLY and CDR2 FYNNEI. CDR3 length: 15 amino acids. The ends lost 7 bases at V and 6 bases at J; junction bases unmatched: 14. CDR3 in amino acids: CASTPGVGQVHGYTF. In nucleotides, the CDR3 is TGTGCCAGCACCCCCGGGGTCGGACAGGTCCATGGCTACACCTTC.